The 18 T cell receptor beta chains below all came from one sample that was sequenced in a study of cytomegalovirus exposure and HLA in healthy donors. The primer mix had 60 Vbeta and 13 Jbeta primers. Repertoires were generated with immunoSEQ multiplex PCR, while TCRdb's copy carries only in-frame clones and drops some. Here the sample spans 100,000 to 150,000 clones, around 84% being singletons. The specimen was PBMCs. The origin of the receptors is a man aged 18 to 29 in good health and CMV-seronegative.

Only a few counts were recorded for this clone. One end of the junction varies from germline; a read error may be responsible. The sample carries other DNA sequences with the same CDR3. This chain uses TRBV9 with TRBJ2-3, with D tentatively TRBD2 (7 bases). Germline loops: CDR1 SGDLS, CDR2 YYNGEE. CDR3 size: 18 residues. The CDR3 protein is CASSVATGRGHSTDTQYF. In DNA, the CDR3 is TGTGCCAGTAGCGTAGCTACGGGGCGGGGGCATTCCACAGATACGCAGTATTTT.

The gene calls are TRBV6-5 and TRBJ2-7; maybe TRBD2 (6 bases). V gave up 6 bases and J gave up 0 bases, with 15 bases separating them. Germline CDR1 MNHEY, CDR2 SVGAGI. The CDR3 consists of 15 residues. CDR3 DNA: TGTGCCAGCAGAGACTCGGGGGTGGACTCCTACGAGCAGTACTTC. Protein: CASRDSGVDSYEQYF.

This clone was seen once. The chain joins TRBV7-2 to TRBJ1-2, with D maybe TRBD1 (6 bases). The length of the CDR3 is 14 residues. In germline, CDR1 is SGHTA, CDR2 FQGNSA. Trimming took off 5 bases at V and 5 bases at J, with 15 bases between the two ends. CDR3 DNA sequence: TGTGCCAGCAGCCGGGAGGGGGGCGCATATGGCTACACCTTC. It specifies CASSREGGAYGYTF.

The chain carries TRBV7-2 and TRBJ2-7, with 7 bases matching TRBD2. The germline CDR1 and CDR2 sequences are SGHTA and FQGNSA. V lost 5 bases and J lost 1; bases outside the gene matches: 5. This CDR3 region has 14 residues. The CDR3 region is CASSPWGGSYEQYF. The CDR3 nucleotides are TGTGCCAGCAGCCCATGGGGGGGGTCCTACGAGCAGTACTTC. The full variable domain, in which reference TRBV7-2 and TRBJ2-7 provide the parts outside the CDR3, is GAGVSQSPSNKVTEKGKDVELRCDPISGHTALYWYRQSLGQGLEFLIYFQGNSAPDKSGLPSDRFSAERTGGSVSTLTIQRTQQEDSAVYLCASSPWGGSYEQYFGPGTRLTVT.

J is TRBJ2-5 and V is TRBV11-3; 9 nucleotides line up with TRBD1. CDR3 size: 13 residues. The junction had 2 bases not matched to a gene; V was cut back by 5 bases and J by 4 bases. From germline, CDR1 is SGHNT and CDR2 YENEEA. The CDR3 loop reads CASSHRGRETQYF. The CDR3 nucleotides are TGTGCCAGCAGCCACAGGGGGCGAGAGACCCAGTACTTC.

This rearrangement joins TRBV6-1 to TRBJ2-1; D gene unclear. This CDR3 has 13 residues. V lost 6 bases to trimming and J lost 8 bases, with 14 bases between them. Per germline, CDR1 MNHNS and CDR2 SASEGT. The CDR3: CASRTPSSDEQFF. The CDR3 DNA reads TGTGCCAGCAGGACTCCCTCCTCCGATGAGCAGTTCTTC.

The J gene is TRBJ2-1, the V gene TRBV5-8; TRBD1 matches 9 bases. Germline V gene sequence: CDR1 SGHTS, CDR2 YDEGEE. V shed 2 bases and J 3 bases; nucleotides not matched to a gene: 3. This CDR3 is 15 amino acids long. CDR3 bases: TGTGCCAGCAGCTTAGGGACAGGGATCTACAATGAGCAGTTCTTC. This sequence encodes CASSLGTGIYNEQFF. Together with reference TRBV5-8 and TRBJ2-1, the CDR3 gives the full variable domain: EAGVTQSPTHLIKTRGQQATLRCSPISGHTSVYWYQQALGLGLQFLLWYDEGEERNRGNFPPRFSGRQFPNYSSELNVNALELEDSALYLCASSLGTGIYNEQFFGPGTRLTVL.

This clone has more than one count but fewer than ten. The V and J genes are TRBV25-1 and TRBJ1-1; the match to TRBD1 covers 10 bases. This CDR3 is built from 17 residues. CDR1 is MGHDK, CDR2 SYGVNS, per germline. V was pared by 4 bases and J by 3 bases, with 11 bases of the junction left unmatched. The CDR3 spells CASSAIGQGVGDTEAFF. The CDR3 coding sequence is TGTGCCAGCAGTGCCATAGGACAGGGGGTAGGGGACACTGAAGCTTTCTTT.

This clone was picked up a small number of times. This chain connects TRBV6-6 to TRBJ1-5, with D possibly matching TRBD1 (5 bases). The CDR3 has 14 amino acids. Germline loops: CDR1 MNHNY, CDR2 SVGAGI (reference sequence). V gave up 8 bases and J gave up 1 base, with 12 bases separating them. The CDR3 DNA follows: TGTGCCAGCCGCGGGGGAGAGAGCAATCAGCCCCAGCATTTT. Amino acid sequence: CASRGGESNQPQHF.

The chain carries TRBV12-5 and TRBJ1-1; 8 nucleotides agree with TRBD1. The CDR3 totals 15 residues. Unmatched junction bases numbered 10, after V lost 3 bases and J lost 7 bases. Germline V gene lookup returns CDR1 LGHNT and CDR2 FRNRAP. CDR3 protein: CASGLGRQGASEAFF. The CDR3 DNA sequence: TGTGCTAGTGGTTTAGGGCGTCAGGGGGCTAGTGAAGCTTTCTTT.

The chain recombines TRBV7-2 with TRBJ2-7; 8 bases are shared with TRBD1. The V and J ends lost 1 base and 3 bases, in that order; junction bases with no gene match: 2. CDR1 SGHTA and CDR2 FQGNSA come from the germline V gene. The CDR3 loop spans 14 amino acids. The CDR3 DNA is TGTGCCAGCAGCTTAGGGGACAGGCGCTACGAGCAGTACTTC. It translates to CASSLGDRRYEQYF.

This clone was counted between two and nine times. The chain has TRBV5-1 and TRBJ1-4; 8 nucleotides agree with TRBD1. The trim removed 4 bases at V and 2 bases at J, leaving 1 base unmatched. The germline V gene encodes CDR1 SGHRS and CDR2 YFSETQ. CDR3 length equals 14 residues. For the CDR3, the DNA is TGCGCCAGCAGCCGGACAGGGACTAATGAAAAACTGTTTTTT. Encoded protein: CASSRTGTNEKLFF.

The chain is built from TRBV2 and TRBJ1-5; TRBD1 matches at 9 bases. Germline V gene lookup returns CDR1 SNHLY and CDR2 FYNNEI. After removal of 6 bases from V and 4 bases from J, the junction contained 4 bases not matched to a gene. CDR3 size: 14 residues. CDR3 nucleotide sequence: TGTGCCAGCAGACAGGGGGCAAGTAATCAGCCCCAGCATTTT. It translates to CASRQGASNQPQHF. The full variable domain, in which reference TRBV2 and TRBJ1-5 provide the parts outside the CDR3, is EPEVTQTPSHQVTQMGQEVILRCVPISNHLYFYWYRQILGQKVEFLVSFYNNEISEKSEIFDDQFSVERPDGSNFTLKIRSTKLEDSAMYFCASRQGASNQPQHFGDGTRLSIL.

The rearrangement joins TRBV4-2 to TRBJ2-5; 11 bases align to TRBD1. Germline CDR1 is LGHNA and CDR2 is YNFKEQ. Trimming cost V 2 bases and J 4 bases; bases outside gene matches: 3. The CDR3 is 15 residues long. The CDR3: CASSQRTGGRETQYF. CDR3 sequence (DNA): TGTGCCAGCAGCCAAAGGACAGGGGGCCGAGAGACCCAGTACTTC.

The V call is TRBV7-9, the J call TRBJ1-1, with a tentative D call TRBD1 (5 bases). Germline CDR1 reads SEHNR; CDR2 reads FQNEAQ (reference sequence). Trimming stripped 0 bases from V and 0 bases from J, with 5 bases between. The CDR3 runs to 14 residues. CDR3 loop: CASSLAGLNTEAFF. The CDR3 DNA sequence: TGTGCCAGCAGCTTAGCGGGGCTGAACACTGAAGCTTTCTTT. Using reference TRBV7-9 and TRBJ1-1 for the parts outside the CDR3, the full variable domain is DTGVSQNPRHKITKRGQNVTFRCDPISEHNRLYWYRQTLGQGPEFLTYFQNEAQLEKSRLLSDRFSAERPKGSFSTLEIQRTEQGDSAMYLCASSLAGLNTEAFFGQGTRLTVV.

The chain carries TRBV7-3 and TRBJ1-2; 7 positions match TRBD1. This CDR3 has 15 amino acids. Germline CDR1 is SGHTA and CDR2 is FQGTGA. J lost 4 bases, V lost 5 bases, and 10 bases had no gene match. The chain's CDR3 is CASSLDRVGFYGYTF. CDR3 nucleotide sequence: TGTGCCAGCAGCCTCGACAGGGTTGGGTTCTATGGCTACACCTTC.

CDR3 DNA: TGTGCCAGCAGGCCTGGACAGGGATGGTTGGGGTACTATGGCTACACCTTC. Protein: CASRPGQGWLGYYGYTF. The V call is TRBV27, the J call TRBJ1-2; TRBD1 matches at 8 bases. The CDR3 totals 17 residues. Germline CDR1 and CDR2: MNHEY and SMNVEV (reference sequence). Trimming took 6 bases from V and 3 from J; bases not matched to a gene: 15.

The chain couples TRBV9 to TRBJ2-7; possibly TRBD2 for D (6 bases). Germline V gene data show CDR1 as SGDLS and CDR2 as YYNGEE. Trimming removed 2 bases from V and 0 bases from J, with 9 bases in between. CDR3 length: 14 amino acids. The CDR3 sequence: CASSVRDGSYEQYF. In DNA, the CDR3 is TGTGCCAGCAGCGTGCGGGACGGCTCCTACGAGCAGTACTTC.